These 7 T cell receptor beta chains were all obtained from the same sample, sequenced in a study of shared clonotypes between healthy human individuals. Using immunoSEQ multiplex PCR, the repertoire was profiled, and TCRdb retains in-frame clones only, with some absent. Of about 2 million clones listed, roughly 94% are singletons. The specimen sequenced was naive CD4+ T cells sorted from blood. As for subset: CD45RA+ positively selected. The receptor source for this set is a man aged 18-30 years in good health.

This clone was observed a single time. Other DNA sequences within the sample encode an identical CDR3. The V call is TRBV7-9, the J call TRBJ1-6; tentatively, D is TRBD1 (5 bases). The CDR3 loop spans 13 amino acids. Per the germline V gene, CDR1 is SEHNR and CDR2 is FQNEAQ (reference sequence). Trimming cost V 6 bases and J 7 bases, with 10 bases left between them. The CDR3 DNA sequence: TGTGCCAGCAGTTTAACAGGAAATTCACCCCTCCACTTT. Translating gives CASSLTGNSPLHF.

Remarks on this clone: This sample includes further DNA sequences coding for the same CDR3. CDR3 in amino acids: CASSQGQEGNYGYTF. CDR3 coding DNA: TGTGCCAGCAGCCAAGGACAGGAGGGTAACTATGGCTACACCTTC. The rearrangement uses TRBV4-2 and TRBJ1-2; tentative D call: TRBD1 (6 bases). The V and J ends lost 1 base and 1 base respectively, with 10 bases between them. The CDR3 has 15 amino acids. Per germline, CDR1 LGHNA and CDR2 YNFKEQ.

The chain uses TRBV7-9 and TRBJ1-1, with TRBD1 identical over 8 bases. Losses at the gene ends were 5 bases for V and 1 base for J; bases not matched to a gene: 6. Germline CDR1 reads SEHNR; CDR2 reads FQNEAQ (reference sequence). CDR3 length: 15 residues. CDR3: CASSLFGTGNTEAFF. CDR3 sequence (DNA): TGTGCCAGCAGCCTCTTCGGGACAGGGAACACTGAAGCTTTCTTT.

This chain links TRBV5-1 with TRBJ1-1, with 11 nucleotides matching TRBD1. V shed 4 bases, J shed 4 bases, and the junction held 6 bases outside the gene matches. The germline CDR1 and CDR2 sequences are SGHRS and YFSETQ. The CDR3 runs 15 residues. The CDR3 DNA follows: TGCGCCAGCAGCATGGCCGGGACAGGGGGCACTGAAGCTTTCTTT. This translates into CASSMAGTGGTEAFF.

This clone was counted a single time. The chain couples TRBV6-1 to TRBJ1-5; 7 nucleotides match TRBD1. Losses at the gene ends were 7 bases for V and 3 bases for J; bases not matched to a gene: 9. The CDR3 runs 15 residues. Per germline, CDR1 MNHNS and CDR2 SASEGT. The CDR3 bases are TGTGCCAGCACTCCCCTAGGGACAGTCAATCAGCCCCAGCATTTT. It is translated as CASTPLGTVNQPQHF.

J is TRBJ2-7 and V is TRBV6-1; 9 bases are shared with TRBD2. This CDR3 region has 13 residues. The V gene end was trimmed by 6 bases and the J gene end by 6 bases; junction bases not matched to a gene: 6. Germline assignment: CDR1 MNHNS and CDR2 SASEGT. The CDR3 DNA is TGTGCCAGCAGGACCGGACTAGCGCTCGAGCAGTACTTC. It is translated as CASRTGLALEQYF.

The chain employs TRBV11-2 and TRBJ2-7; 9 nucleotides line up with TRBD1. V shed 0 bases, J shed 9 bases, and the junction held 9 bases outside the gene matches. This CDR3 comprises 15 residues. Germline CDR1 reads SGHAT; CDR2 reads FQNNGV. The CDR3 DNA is TGTGCCAGCAGCTTAGACCGGGACAGGGTTGTAAGGCAGTACTTC. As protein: CASSLDRDRVVRQYF.